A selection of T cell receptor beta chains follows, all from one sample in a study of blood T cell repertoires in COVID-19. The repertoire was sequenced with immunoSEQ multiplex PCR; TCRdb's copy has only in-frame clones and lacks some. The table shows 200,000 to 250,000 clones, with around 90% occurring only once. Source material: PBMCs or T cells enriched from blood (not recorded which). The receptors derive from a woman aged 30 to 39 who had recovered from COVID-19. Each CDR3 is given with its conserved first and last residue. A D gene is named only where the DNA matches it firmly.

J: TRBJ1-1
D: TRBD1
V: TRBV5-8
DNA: TGTGCCAGCAGCTTGGCCGAATCCGGAAACAGGGGGAACACTGAAGCTTTCTTT
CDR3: CASSLAESGNRGNTEAFF

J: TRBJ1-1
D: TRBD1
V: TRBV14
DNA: TGTGCCAGCAGCCAAGATGGGTCTGGGGGACAGGGCCCTGAAGCTTTCTTT
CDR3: CASSQDGSGGQGPEAFF

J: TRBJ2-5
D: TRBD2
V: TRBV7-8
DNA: TGTGCCAGCAGCTTATATGCCGGGACTAGCGGAGAGACCCAGTACTTC
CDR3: CASSLYAGTSGETQYF

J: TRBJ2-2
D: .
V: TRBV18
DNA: TGTGCCAGCTCACCATACACGGACAGGAACACCGGGGAGCTGTTTTTT
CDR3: CASSPYTDRNTGELFF

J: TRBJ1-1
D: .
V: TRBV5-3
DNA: TGTGCCAGAAGCTTGGAACGAGGGTTAGTGGCTGAAGCTTTCTTT
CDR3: CARSLERGLVAEAFF

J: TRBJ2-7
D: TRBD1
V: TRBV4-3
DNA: TGCGCCAGCAGCCAACGGACAGGGGGTTCCTACGAGCAGTACTTC
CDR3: CASSQRTGGSYEQYF

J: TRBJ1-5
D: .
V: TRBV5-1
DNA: TGCGCCAGCAGCTTGGGAGGACGGGAGAATCAGCCCCAGCATTTT
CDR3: CASSLGGRENQPQHF

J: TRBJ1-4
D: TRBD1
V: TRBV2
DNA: TGTGCCAGCAGAAAAATAACCGGGACAGTTATGGGAAAACTGTTTTTT
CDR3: CASRKITGTVMGKLFF

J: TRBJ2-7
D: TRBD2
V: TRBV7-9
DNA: TGTGCCAGCAGCTTAGAGCGGGGGCAGTACTTC
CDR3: CASSLERGQYF

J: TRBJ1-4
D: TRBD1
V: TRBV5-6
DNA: TGTGCCAGCAGCTTGGCGGGACAGGGTGGTGAAAAACTGTTTTTT
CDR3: CASSLAGQGGEKLFF

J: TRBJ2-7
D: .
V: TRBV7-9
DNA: TGTGCCAGCAGCTTATACATCGACTACGAGCAGTACTTC
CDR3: CASSLYIDYEQYF

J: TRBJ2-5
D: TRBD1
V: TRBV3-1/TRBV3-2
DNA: TGTGCCAGCAGCCAAGAAAGGTGGGCAGGGGGCTCACAAGAGACCCAGTACTTC
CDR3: CASSQERWAGGSQETQYF

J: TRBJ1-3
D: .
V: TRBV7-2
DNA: TGTGCCAGCAGCTTATGGTCAGGGTTGGGAAACACCATATATTTT
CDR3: CASSLWSGLGNTIYF

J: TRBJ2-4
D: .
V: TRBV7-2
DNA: TGTGCCAGCAGCTCTGGAACAGTAGCCAAAAACATTCAGTACTTC
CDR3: CASSSGTVAKNIQYF